Detailed here is one T cell receptor beta chain. Its specificity is not known. V was pared by 8 bases and J by 2 bases, with 23 bases between. Germline loops: CDR1 DFQATT, CDR2 SNEGSKA (reference sequence). The length of the CDR3 is 16 residues. This specimen belongs to a study of tumor and adjacent non-tumor tissue in lung cancer. The overall study: Around 4.2 million productive TCRbeta reads were obtained per sample on average.

Whole-study findings and limits: In normal lung, the top 100 clones were significantly more dominant than in tumor. Compared with tumor, normal lung showed significantly lower TCR diversity.

The library came from three nested PCR rounds adapted from ARM-PCR protocols. TCRdb analysed the multiplex PCR reads with MiXCR anew, one entry per CDR3 protein. Of approximately 110,000 distinct CDR3 sequences listed, roughly 80% are singletons. This sample's RNA came from whole unsorted tissue. Newly diagnosed lung cancer patients had thoracic surgery in China, August–late 2014, without prior chemotherapy. Sequenced input: lung tumor tissue. The receptor was derived from a woman aged 55-69 years with non-small cell lung cancer. This chain links TRBV20-1 with TRBJ2-3; D is perhaps TRBD2 (6 bases). CDR3 DNA sequence: TGCAGTACTCGTCCGACTAGTGGGGGGTTCACAGATACGCAGTATTTT. The encoded protein is CSTRPTSGGFTDTQYF.